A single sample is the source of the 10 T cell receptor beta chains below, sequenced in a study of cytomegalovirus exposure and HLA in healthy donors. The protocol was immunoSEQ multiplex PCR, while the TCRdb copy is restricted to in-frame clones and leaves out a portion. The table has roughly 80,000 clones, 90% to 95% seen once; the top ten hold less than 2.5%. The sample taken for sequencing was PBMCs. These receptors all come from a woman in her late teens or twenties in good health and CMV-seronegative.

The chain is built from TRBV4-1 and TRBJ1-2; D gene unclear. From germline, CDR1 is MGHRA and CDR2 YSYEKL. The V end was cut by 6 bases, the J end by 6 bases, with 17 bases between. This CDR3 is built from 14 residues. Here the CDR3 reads CASRGPQALDGYTF. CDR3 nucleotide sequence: TGCGCCAGCAGGGGCCCCCAGGCCTTAGATGGCTACACCTTC.

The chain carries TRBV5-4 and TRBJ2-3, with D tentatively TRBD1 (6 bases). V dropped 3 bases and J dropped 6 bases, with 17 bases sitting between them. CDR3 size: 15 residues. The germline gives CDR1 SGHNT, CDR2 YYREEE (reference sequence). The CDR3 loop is CASSYGTSSPDTQYF. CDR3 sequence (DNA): TGTGCCAGCAGCTATGGGACATCCTCCCCCGATACGCAGTATTTT.

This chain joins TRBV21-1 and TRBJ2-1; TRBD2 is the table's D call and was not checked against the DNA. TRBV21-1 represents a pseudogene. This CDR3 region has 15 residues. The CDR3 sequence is CASSKASGGANEQFF. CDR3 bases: TGTGCCAGCAGCAAAGCAAGCGGGGGGGCTAATGAGCAGTTCTTC.

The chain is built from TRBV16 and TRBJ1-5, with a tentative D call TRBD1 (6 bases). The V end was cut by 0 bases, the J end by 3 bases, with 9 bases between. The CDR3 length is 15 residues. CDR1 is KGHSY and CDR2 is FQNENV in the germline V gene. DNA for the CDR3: TGTGCCAGCAGCCAATCAGGACAGAACAATCAGCCCCAGCATTTT. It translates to CASSQSGQNNQPQHF.

The CDR3 bases are TGTGCCAGCAGCACATATCCCGTCGGACTAGCGGGGGGGCCCGAGCAGTACTTC. It encodes CASSTYPVGLAGGPEQYF. The chain links TRBV7-2 to TRBJ2-7, with 15 bases fitting TRBD2. The V gene's germline CDR1 is SGHTA and CDR2 FQGNSA. V was clipped by 5 bases and J by 6 bases; unmatched bases: 14. The CDR3 covers 18 residues.

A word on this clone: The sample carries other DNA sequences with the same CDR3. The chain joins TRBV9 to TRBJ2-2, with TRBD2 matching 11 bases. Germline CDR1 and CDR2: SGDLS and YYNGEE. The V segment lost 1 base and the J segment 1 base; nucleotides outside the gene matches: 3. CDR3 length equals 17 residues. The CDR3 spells CASSVFSGGENTGELFF. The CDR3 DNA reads TGTGCCAGCAGCGTATTTAGCGGGGGGGAGAACACCGGGGAGCTGTTTTTT.

CDR3 nucleotide sequence: TGCGCCAGCAGTCAATCCCCTCTACTGAACACTGAAGCTTTCTTT. Its protein product is CASSQSPLLNTEAFF. V usage is TRBV23-1 and J usage is TRBJ1-1; unclear D gene. TRBV23-1 is treated as an ORF (open reading frame) with a function not yet certain. V was shortened by 0 bases and J by 0 bases, with 8 bases between the two germline ends. This CDR3 is 15 amino acids long.

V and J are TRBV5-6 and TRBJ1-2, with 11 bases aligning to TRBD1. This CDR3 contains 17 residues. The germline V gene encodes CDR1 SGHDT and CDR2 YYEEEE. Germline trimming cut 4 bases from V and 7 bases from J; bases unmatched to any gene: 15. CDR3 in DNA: TGTGCCAGCAGCCAGATTTGGGCGGACAGGGGGCTGGTTGGCTACACCTTC. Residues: CASSQIWADRGLVGYTF.

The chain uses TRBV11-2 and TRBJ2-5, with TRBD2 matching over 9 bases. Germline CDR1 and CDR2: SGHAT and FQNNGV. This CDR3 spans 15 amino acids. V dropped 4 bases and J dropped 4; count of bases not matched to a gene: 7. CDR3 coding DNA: TGTGCCAGCAGCTCCCCCCCGGGACTAGCAGAGACCCAGTACTTC. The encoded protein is CASSSPPGLAETQYF.

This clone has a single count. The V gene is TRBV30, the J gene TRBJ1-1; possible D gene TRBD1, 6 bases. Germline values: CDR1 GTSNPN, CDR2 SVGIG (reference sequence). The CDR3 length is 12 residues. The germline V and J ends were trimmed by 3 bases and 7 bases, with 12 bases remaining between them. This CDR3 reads CAWRADSYEAFF. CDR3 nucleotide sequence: TGTGCCTGGAGGGCGGACAGTTATGAAGCTTTCTTT.